Shown below are 29 T cell receptor beta chains from a single sample sequenced in a study of technical replicates of blood from a handful of donors. Clones were sequenced by immunoSEQ multiplex PCR, and TCRdb holds only the in-frame ones, with some missing. The sample holds around 63,000 clones, roughly 98% seen once. The sequenced sample was T cells isolated from PBMCs. Receptors originate from a human donor in good health.

The chain uses TRBV28 and TRBJ2-7; 9 positions match TRBD2. The junction had 16 bases not matched to a gene; V was cut back by 6 bases and J by 4 bases. The CDR3 is 17 residues long. The V gene's germline CDR1 is MDHEN and CDR2 SYDVKM. The DNA of the CDR3 is TGTGCCAGCAGCTACCGAACCTTAGCGGGAGAAGGATACGAGCAGTACTTC. It specifies CASSYRTLAGEGYEQYF.

The chain has TRBV9 and TRBJ2-7; weak D call: TRBD1 (6 bases). V lost 4 bases to trimming and J lost 1 base, with 12 bases between them. Germline V gives CDR1 SGDLS, CDR2 YYNGEE. The CDR3 consists of 14 residues. In nucleotides, the CDR3 is TGTGCCAGCAGCACCTCGGGACAATCCTACGAGCAGTACTTC. Protein: CASSTSGQSYEQYF.

This clone has just a few counts. The chain links TRBV6-5 to TRBJ1-6; no clear D. The germline V gene encodes CDR1 MNHEY and CDR2 SVGAGI. The CDR3 extends over 14 amino acids. Trimming pared 5 bases from V and 9 bases from J, leaving 14 bases between. The CDR3: CASSRGRSGSPLHF. In DNA form, the CDR3 reads TGTGCCAGCAGTCGAGGACGTAGCGGTTCACCCCTCCACTTT.

V is TRBV29-1 and J is TRBJ1-5; 10 nucleotides line up with TRBD1. Germline lookup yields CDR1 SQVTM and CDR2 ANQGSEA. This CDR3 comprises 14 residues. Trimming cost V 4 bases and J 3 bases; bases outside gene matches: 3. The CDR3 bases are TGCAGCGTTGGGACAGGGGGTCCCAATCAGCCCCAGCATTTT. It yields the protein CSVGTGGPNQPQHF.

The rearrangement joins TRBV5-1 to TRBJ2-7, with 10 nucleotides matching TRBD2. The CDR3 is 14 residues long. CDR1 is SGHRS and CDR2 is YFSETQ in the germline V gene. The J segment lost 6 bases and the V segment lost 1 base, leaving 4 bases of the junction unmatched. CDR3 sequence reads: CASSLTSGAGEQYF. The CDR3 nucleotides are TGCGCCAGCAGCTTGACTAGCGGGGCGGGCGAGCAGTACTTC.

This clone was picked up one time. The chain uses TRBV18 and TRBJ2-2, with 8 bases aligning to TRBD1. This CDR3 is built from 17 residues. V shed 2 bases and J 0 bases; nucleotides not matched to a gene: 5. CDR1 is KGHSH and CDR2 is LQKENI in the germline V gene. The DNA for the CDR3 is TGTGCCAGCTCACCATGGGGGACAGGAGCGAACACCGGGGAGCTGTTTTTT. Protein product: CASSPWGTGANTGELFF.

The chain uses TRBV6-5 and TRBJ2-2; TRBD1 is a possible D gene (6 bases). The CDR3 is 12 residues long. The germline V gene encodes CDR1 MNHEY and CDR2 SVGAGI. V lost 6 bases and J 9 bases, leaving 11 bases between the germline ends. CDR3 region: CASSPGARELFF. The CDR3 DNA reads TGTGCCAGCAGCCCAGGGGCCCGGGAGCTGTTTTTT.

The chain is built from TRBV19 and TRBJ2-7, with 10 positions matching TRBD1. Germline CDR1 and CDR2: LNHDA and SQIVND (reference sequence). The CDR3 totals 14 residues. With 3 bases clipped from V and 5 bases from J, the junction kept 4 bases outside the gene matches. CDR3 sequence: CASSISGTGDEQYF. CDR3 nucleotides: TGTGCCAGTAGTATTAGCGGGACAGGGGACGAGCAGTACTTC.

The V call is TRBV13, the J call TRBJ2-7; a weak D match, TRBD1 (5 bases). Germline loops: CDR1 PRHDT, CDR2 FYEKMQ (reference sequence). Trimming removed 1 base at V and 2 bases at J, with 12 bases between. The CDR3 is 15 amino acids. The CDR3 sequence is CASSLVSQGTYEQYF. CDR3 in DNA: TGTGCCAGCAGCTTAGTAAGCCAGGGCACCTACGAGCAGTACTTC.

In its sample, this clone was seen once. The gene calls are TRBV2 and TRBJ1-2, with D perhaps TRBD1 (6 bases). Germline-derived CDR1 and CDR2 are SNHLY and FYNNEI. The CDR3 loop spans 15 amino acids. The V end was cut by 2 bases, the J end by 5 bases, with 15 bases between. CDR3 sequence reads: CASSEPQGRKYGYTF. The CDR3 coding sequence is TGTGCCAGCAGTGAACCACAGGGTCGGAAGTATGGCTACACCTTC.

This rearrangement joins TRBV11-2 to TRBJ1-5, with D perhaps TRBD1 (6 bases). The CDR3 has 13 amino acids. The germline CDR1 and CDR2 sequences are SGHAT and FQNNGV. V lost 6 bases, J lost 7 bases, and 13 bases lay in between. CDR3: CASSSQGQQPQHF. The CDR3 DNA follows: TGTGCCAGCAGTTCACAGGGTCAGCAGCCCCAGCATTTT.

V usage is TRBV4-1 and J usage is TRBJ2-7; a possible D gene is TRBD1 (6 bases). Germline V gene lookup returns CDR1 MGHRA and CDR2 YSYEKL. This CDR3 has 18 residues. V gave up 1 base and J gave up 2 bases, with 21 bases separating them. CDR3 DNA sequence: TGCGCCAGCAGCCAAGGGATAACAGGGAACGTCAGAACCTACGAGCAGTACTTC. Its translation is CASSQGITGNVRTYEQYF.

CDR3 region: CASSGLGEDGTEAFF. The DNA for the CDR3 is TGTGCCAGCAGCGGCTTAGGGGAGGACGGCACTGAAGCTTTCTTT. The chain carries TRBV7-6 and TRBJ1-1; D perhaps matches TRBD1 (5 bases). The germline V gene has CDR1 SGHVS and CDR2 FNYEAQ. The CDR3 loop spans 15 amino acids. The germline V and J ends were trimmed by 5 bases and 4 bases, with 17 bases remaining between them.

This chain uses TRBV6-5 with TRBJ2-5; 12 positions agree with TRBD2. Per germline, CDR1 MNHEY and CDR2 SVGAGI. The junction had 5 bases not matched to a gene; V was cut back by 5 bases and J by 4 bases. The CDR3 contains 15 residues. As DNA, the CDR3 is TGTGCCAGCAGTCTGACTAGCGGGAGAGGAGAGACCCAGTACTTC. Its translation: CASSLTSGRGETQYF.

The rearrangement uses TRBV6-5 and TRBJ2-3; possible D gene TRBD2, 7 bases. Germline values: CDR1 MNHEY, CDR2 SVGAGI. V lost 2 bases and J 0 bases, leaving 9 bases between the germline ends. CDR3 length: 15 amino acids. The CDR3 sequence: CASSYGGGSTDTQYF. The CDR3 coding sequence is TGTGCCAGCAGTTACGGCGGGGGCAGCACAGATACGCAGTATTTT.

The chain has TRBV14 and TRBJ2-5, with D tentatively TRBD1 (6 bases). CDR1 is SGHDN, CDR2 FVKESK, per germline. The CDR3 is 19 residues long. V lost 4 bases to trimming and J lost 0 bases, with 24 bases between them. CDR3 nucleotides: TGTGCCAGCAGCCCCCTACCTCGACAGGCCCAGCCCTACCAAGAGACCCAGTACTTC. This translates into CASSPLPRQAQPYQETQYF.

The chain couples TRBV5-4 to TRBJ1-3; D remains ambiguous. The length of the CDR3 is 14 residues. CDR1 SGHNT and CDR2 YYREEE come from the germline V gene (reference sequence). The ends were cut back, 4 bases at V and 4 bases at J, with 12 bases in the middle. The CDR3 DNA reads TGTGCCAGCAGCCCCTCCCCGGGAGGAAACACCATATATTTT. As protein: CASSPSPGGNTIYF. Full variable domain (remainder filled in from reference TRBV5-4 and TRBJ1-3): ETGVTQSPTHLIKTRGQQVTLRCSSQSGHNTVSWYQQALGQGPQFIFQYYREEENGRGNFPPRFSGLQFPNYSSELNVNALELDDSALYLCASSPSPGGNTIYFGEGSWLTVV.

J is TRBJ2-7 and V is TRBV7-6; D not certain. Germline lookup yields CDR1 SGHVS and CDR2 FNYEAQ. This CDR3 has 15 residues. V was pared by 0 bases and J by 3 bases, with 12 bases between. CDR3: CASSLATNLGYEQYF. The CDR3 nucleotides read TGTGCCAGCAGCTTAGCTACGAATCTAGGCTACGAGCAGTACTTC.

V is TRBV4-2 and J is TRBJ2-3; D not certain. Germline V lookup: CDR1 LGHNA, CDR2 YNFKEQ. This CDR3 has 15 residues. The germline V and J ends were trimmed by 0 bases and 2 bases, with 9 bases remaining between them. The DNA for the CDR3 is TGTGCCAGCAGCCAAGAGCTAGAAATCACAGATACGCAGTATTTT. Its protein is CASSQELEITDTQYF.

The J gene is TRBJ1-2, the V gene TRBV7-8; 8 bases map to TRBD1. Germline assignment: CDR1 SGHVS and CDR2 FQNEAQ. Trimming took 5 bases from V and 4 from J; bases not matched to a gene: 9. The CDR3 runs 15 residues. The CDR3, as DNA: TGTGCCAGCAGCGGATACAGGGGGGGTGCCTATGGCTACACCTTC. This encodes CASSGYRGGAYGYTF.

CDR3 DNA sequence: TGTGCCAGCGGGGGGGCGGCGTCCCATCAGCCCCAGCATTTT. The encoded protein is CASGGAASHQPQHF. V gene TRBV7-9 combines with J gene TRBJ1-5, with a weak D call TRBD1 (6 bases). Per germline, CDR1 SEHNR and CDR2 FQNEAQ (reference sequence). The germline V and J ends were trimmed by 8 bases and 5 bases, with 16 bases remaining between them. The length of the CDR3 is 14 residues.

This sequence joins TRBV5-4 and TRBJ1-1; D gene unclear. CDR1 is SGHNT and CDR2 is YYREEE in the germline V gene (reference sequence). This CDR3 contains 13 residues. V was clipped by 4 bases and J by 1 base, with 8 bases between them. The CDR3 coding sequence is TGTGCCAGCAGCCTCGACAAGAACACTGAAGCTTTCTTT. This encodes CASSLDKNTEAFF. Based on the CDR3 plus reference TRBV5-4 and TRBJ1-1, the full variable domain is ETGVTQSPTHLIKTRGQQVTLRCSSQSGHNTVSWYQQALGQGPQFIFQYYREEENGRGNFPPRFSGLQFPNYSSELNVNALELDDSALYLCASSLDKNTEAFFGQGTRLTVV.

This chain uses TRBV6-1 with TRBJ1-5, with 10 bases lining up with TRBD1. Germline CDR1 and CDR2: MNHNS and SASEGT. J lost 3 bases, V lost 4 bases, and 3 bases had no gene match. The CDR3 totals 15 residues. Here the CDR3 reads CASSVDRGHNQPQHF. CDR3 coding DNA: TGTGCCAGCAGTGTTGACAGGGGGCACAATCAGCCCCAGCATTTT.

The rearrangement links TRBV7-7 to TRBJ2-2, with TRBD2 matching 11 bases. The germline V gene encodes CDR1 SSHAT and CDR2 FNYEAQ (reference sequence). This CDR3 has 16 residues. J gave up 3 bases and V 6 bases, and 6 bases lay outside the gene matches. The CDR3: CASSLLAGDYTGELFF. The CDR3 nucleotides read TGTGCCAGCAGTCTACTAGCGGGAGATTACACCGGGGAGCTGTTTTTT.

This rearrangement joins TRBV4-1 to TRBJ1-4, with D tentatively TRBD1 (5 bases). The germline gives CDR1 MGHRA, CDR2 YSYEKL. This CDR3 is built from 21 residues. Trimming removed 6 bases at V and 4 bases at J, with 33 bases between. CDR3 loop: CASRLNGLAGWDVGINEKLFF. The CDR3 DNA reads TGCGCCAGCAGACTCAACGGTCTGGCAGGGTGGGATGTGGGCATTAATGAAAAACTGTTTTTT.

CDR3 coding DNA: TGTGCCAGCAGTCGTCTCCGGGACAGGGGTAATTCTCTATTTCCGAACACCGGGGAGCTGTTTTTT. Translated: CASSRLRDRGNSLFPNTGELFF. The chain is built from TRBV9 and TRBJ2-2, with 10 nucleotides matching TRBD1. Trimming at V came to 5 bases and at J to 0 bases, leaving 22 bases not matched to a gene. Germline V lookup: CDR1 SGDLS, CDR2 YYNGEE. This CDR3 has 22 residues.

V and J are TRBV18 and TRBJ2-7; tentative D call: TRBD2 (5 bases). This CDR3 spans 11 amino acids. Germline CDR1 reads KGHSH; CDR2 reads LQKENI. V shed 2 bases and J shed 9 bases, with 8 bases lying between them. The CDR3 here is CASSPDYPQYF. CDR3 nucleotides: TGTGCCAGCTCACCAGACTATCCGCAGTACTTC.

The CDR3: CAWTARTIYGYTF. DNA of the CDR3: TGTGCCTGGACCGCCAGAACAATATATGGCTACACCTTC. This sequence joins TRBV30 and TRBJ1-2; D not resolved. Germline V gene data show CDR1 as GTSNPN and CDR2 as SVGIG (reference sequence). The CDR3 is 13 amino acids. Trimming pared 4 bases from V and 5 bases from J, leaving 14 bases between.

The chain employs TRBV2 and TRBJ2-7, with a possible D match to TRBD1 (6 bases). The V gene's germline CDR1 is SNHLY and CDR2 FYNNEI. Trimming shortened V by 3 bases and J by 0 bases, and 12 bases separated the two germline ends. This CDR3 spans 15 amino acids. The DNA for the CDR3 is TGTGCCAGCAGTGACCCGGGACAAAGCTCCTACGAGCAGTACTTC. It encodes CASSDPGQSSYEQYF.